A single sample is the source of the 30 T cell receptor beta chains below, sequenced in a study of cytomegalovirus exposure and HLA in healthy donors. The PCR was carried out with 60 Vbeta primers and 13 Jbeta primers. TCRdb's copy holds only in-frame clones and misses some; the assay was immunoSEQ multiplex PCR. The table includes some 110,000 clones, over 75% detected once. The sequencing input was PBMCs. The origin of the receptors is a man aged 25 to 40 in good health and CMV-seropositive.

The chain is built from TRBV5-5 and TRBJ1-1; TRBD1 matches at 11 bases. Germline values: CDR1 SGHKS, CDR2 YYEKEE (reference sequence). Trimming at V came to 4 bases and at J to 10 bases, leaving 12 bases not matched to a gene. The CDR3 loop spans 15 amino acids. The CDR3 DNA reads TGTGCCAGCAGCAGCGCCGGGACAGGGGGGGGAGGAGCTTTCTTT. Its translation is CASSSAGTGGGGAFF.

The chain is built from TRBV7-2 and TRBJ2-1, with D tentatively TRBD2 (7 bases). Germline CDR1 reads SGHTA; CDR2 reads FQGNSA. The CDR3 totals 16 residues. V was clipped by 4 bases and J by 2 bases, with 15 bases between them. CDR3 sequence reads: CASSSGGTSPYNEQFF. As DNA, the CDR3 is TGTGCCAGCAGCTCGGGGGGCACCTCCCCCTACAATGAGCAGTTCTTC.

This chain connects TRBV6-4 to TRBJ1-5; TRBD1 matches 9 bases. CDR3 length: 15 residues. Trimming at V came to 4 bases and at J to 6 bases, leaving 7 bases not matched to a gene. CDR1 and CDR2 from the germline V gene are MRHNA and SNTAGT. The CDR3 coding sequence is TGTGCCAGCAGTGTGCCACAGGGGGCGGGTCAGCCCCAGCATTTT. It is translated as CASSVPQGAGQPQHF.

This rearrangement joins TRBV30 to TRBJ2-2; D is perhaps TRBD2 (5 bases). The V and J ends lost 7 bases and 1 base respectively, with 13 bases between them. CDR3 size: 14 residues. Germline V CDR1 and CDR2: GTSNPN, SVGIG (reference sequence). The CDR3 protein is CAYKGGGNTGELFF. CDR3 DNA sequence: TGTGCCTATAAAGGAGGCGGGAACACCGGGGAGCTGTTTTTT.

V and J are TRBV6-1 and TRBJ2-5; 7 bases agree with TRBD1. The J call may be faulty, since TRBJ2-7 better matches the DNA end. In germline, CDR1 is MNHNS, CDR2 SASEGT. The CDR3 sequence is 14 residues long. The CDR3 is CASSPRTGSYEQYF. The CDR3 DNA follows: TGTGCCAGCAGTCCCCGGACAGGCTCCTACGAGCAGTACTTC.

The V call is TRBV7-8, the J call TRBJ1-5; TRBD1 might be the D (5 bases). CDR3 length: 17 residues. The V end was cut by 6 bases, the J end by 0 bases, with 18 bases between. Germline CDR1 reads SGHVS; CDR2 reads FQNEAQ. The CDR3 nucleotides read TGTGCCAGCAGGCGAGGGACGGGAGAATATAGCAATCAGCCCCAGCATTTT. This encodes CASRRGTGEYSNQPQHF. The variable domain in full, with the rest retrieved from reference TRBV7-8 and TRBJ1-5, is GAGVSQSPRYKVAKRGQDVALRCDPISGHVSLFWYQQALGQGPEFLTYFQNEAQLDKSGLPSDRFFAERPEGSVSTLKIQRTQQEDSAVYLCASRRGTGEYSNQPQHFGDGTRLSIL.

This clone was seen a handful of times. V usage is TRBV2 and J usage is TRBJ2-5; D call uncertain. The CDR3 loop spans 15 amino acids. Germline assignment: CDR1 SNHLY and CDR2 FYNNEI. The ends were cut back, 6 bases at V and 4 bases at J, with 18 bases in the middle. CDR3 loop: CASSRRGSEGETQYF. CDR3 in DNA: TGTGCCAGCAGCCGCCGCGGATCCGAAGGAGAGACCCAGTACTTC. Variable domain in full (rest from reference TRBV2 and TRBJ2-5): EPEVTQTPSHQVTQMGQEVILRCVPISNHLYFYWYRQILGQKVEFLVSFYNNEISEKSEIFDDQFSVERPDGSNFTLKIRSTKLEDSAMYFCASSRRGSEGETQYFGPGTRLLVL.

The chain combines TRBV19 with TRBJ2-6; 7 bases match TRBD2. The length of the CDR3 is 15 residues. Trimming removed 7 bases from V and 2 bases from J; junction bases left unmatched: 5. Germline values: CDR1 LNHDA, CDR2 SQIVND (reference sequence). CDR3 nucleotide sequence: TGTGCCAGTACCCTCGGGGGGACTGGGGCCAACGTCCTGACTTTC. Translating it yields CASTLGGTGANVLTF. Full variable domain (missing parts from reference TRBV19 and TRBJ2-6): DGGITQSPKYLFRKEGQNVTLSCEQNLNHDAMYWYRQDPGQGLRLIYYSQIVNDFQKGDIAEGYSVSREKKESFPLTVTSAQKNPTAFYLCASTLGGTGANVLTFGAGSRLTVL.

V and J are TRBV4-1 and TRBJ2-1, with TRBD1 matching 7 bases. The trim removed 1 base at V and 2 bases at J, leaving 5 bases unmatched. CDR1 and CDR2 (germline): MGHRA, YSYEKL. The CDR3 has 16 amino acids. CDR3 protein: CASSQGGQGAYNEQFF. In DNA form, the CDR3 reads TGCGCCAGCAGCCAAGGAGGGCAGGGGGCCTACAATGAGCAGTTCTTC.

The table lists this clone with a few counts. This chain joins TRBV11-2 and TRBJ1-5; 8 nucleotides agree with TRBD1. The germline V gene encodes CDR1 SGHAT and CDR2 FQNNGV. V lost 5 bases to trimming and J lost 7 bases; unmatched junction nucleotides: 7. This CDR3 is built from 14 residues. The CDR3 bases are TGTGCCAGCAGCCCGGACAGGGTTGGACAGCCCCAGCATTTT. It translates to CASSPDRVGQPQHF. Using reference TRBV11-2 and TRBJ1-5 for the parts outside the CDR3, the full variable domain is EAGVAQSPRYKIIEKRQSVAFWCNPISGHATLYWYQQILGQGPKLLIQFQNNGVVDDSQLPKDRFSAERLKGVDSTLKIQPAKLEDSAVYLCASSPDRVGQPQHFGDGTRLSIL.

This clone has more than one count but fewer than ten. V is TRBV5-1 and J is TRBJ1-1; possible D gene TRBD1, 5 bases. The CDR3 extends over 14 amino acids. Germline V gene data show CDR1 as SGHRS and CDR2 as YFSETQ. Trimming left V 3 bases short and J 2 bases short, with 11 bases between. CDR3 nucleotide sequence: TGCGCCAGCAGCTCCCAGGGAACCAACACTGAAGCTTTCTTT. Its translation is CASSSQGTNTEAFF.

CDR3 in DNA: TGTGCCAGTAGTCTCAACAGGGCGCACACCGGGGAGCTGTTTTTT. Residues: CASSLNRAHTGELFF. The chain joins TRBV19 to TRBJ2-2, with D tentatively TRBD1 (6 bases). The V end was cut by 5 bases, the J end by 3 bases, with 13 bases between. Germline CDR1 is LNHDA and CDR2 is SQIVND (reference sequence). This CDR3 comprises 15 residues.

This chain connects TRBV9 to TRBJ2-3, with TRBD1 matching over 9 bases. Germline values: CDR1 SGDLS, CDR2 YYNGEE. The CDR3 covers 16 residues. The V segment lost 4 bases and the J segment 3 bases; nucleotides outside the gene matches: 9. CDR3 sequence: CASSQRQGDVTDTQYF. The CDR3 DNA follows: TGTGCCAGCAGCCAAAGACAGGGGGATGTAACAGATACGCAGTATTTT.

The gene calls are TRBV7-2 and TRBJ2-5, with 11 bases that match TRBD2. The CDR3 runs to 17 residues. From germline, CDR1 is SGHTA and CDR2 FQGNSA. J was trimmed by 5 bases and V by 1 base; bases with no gene match: 9. CDR3 protein: CASSLGLAGGSGETQYF. CDR3 nucleotides: TGTGCCAGCAGCTTAGGGTTAGCGGGGGGGAGTGGGGAGACCCAGTACTTC.

V usage is TRBV7-2 and J usage is TRBJ2-5; the D gene is possibly TRBD2 (5 bases). CDR3 size: 13 residues. The V and J ends lost 5 bases and 2 bases respectively, with 9 bases between them. CDR1 is SGHTA, CDR2 FQGNSA, per germline. CDR3: CASSPGGQETQYF. CDR3 nucleotide sequence: TGTGCCAGCAGCCCCGGCGGGCAAGAGACCCAGTACTTC.

The rearrangement joins TRBV9 to TRBJ2-7; 11 positions match TRBD2. CDR1 is SGDLS, CDR2 YYNGEE, per germline. Trimming cost V 4 bases and J 0 bases; bases outside gene matches: 9. CDR3 size: 17 residues. The DNA of the CDR3 is TGTGCCAGCAGCCCCAATGCTGGACTAGCGGGCTCCTACGAGCAGTACTTC. It is translated as CASSPNAGLAGSYEQYF.

This CDR3 reads CASSSAEYTGELFF. CDR3 nucleotides: TGTGCCAGCAGCTCAGCGGAGTACACCGGGGAGCTGTTTTTT. The chain combines TRBV5-6 with TRBJ2-2; a possible D gene is TRBD2 (5 bases). Trimming stripped 3 bases from V and 3 bases from J, with 9 bases between. This CDR3 has 14 amino acids. Germline lookup yields CDR1 SGHDT and CDR2 YYEEEE.

The chain couples TRBV2 to TRBJ2-5; D is perhaps TRBD2 (5 bases). The J call is uncertain, as TRBJ2-7 better fits the DNA end. In germline, CDR1 is SNHLY, CDR2 FYNNEI. The CDR3 is made up of 13 amino acids. The CDR3 DNA is TGTGCCAGCAGTGATGGTAGCGTAGGCGAGCAGTACTTC. Encoded protein: CASSDGSVGEQYF.

V usage is TRBV29-1 and J usage is TRBJ2-7; D gene ambiguous. There are 13 residues in the CDR3. Germline assignment: CDR1 SQVTM and CDR2 ANQGSEA. V lost 1 base to trimming and J lost 2 bases, with 9 bases between them. The CDR3 here is CSVEVLSPYEQYF. CDR3 bases: TGCAGCGTTGAAGTACTGAGTCCCTACGAGCAGTACTTC.

This sequence joins TRBV6-1 and TRBJ1-2; D may be TRBD1 (5 bases). CDR3 size: 12 residues. Germline V gene data show CDR1 as MNHNS and CDR2 as SASEGT. V lost 11 bases, J lost 5 bases, and 15 bases lay in between. Here the CDR3 DNA reads TGTGCCTCCACGGGGGTTCTTTATGGCTACACCTTC. Encoded protein: CASTGVLYGYTF.

The chain is built from TRBV4-1 and TRBJ1-1, with D tentatively TRBD1 (5 bases). The CDR3 extends over 15 amino acids. V lost 5 bases to trimming and J lost 5 bases, with 18 bases between them. The germline gives CDR1 MGHRA, CDR2 YSYEKL. CDR3 sequence: CASSEQQVVSTEAFF. The CDR3, as DNA: TGCGCCAGCAGCGAACAACAGGTGGTGAGTACTGAAGCTTTCTTT.

The chain carries TRBV2 and TRBJ2-2; 9 bases agree with TRBD1. The CDR3 has 14 residues. CDR1 is SNHLY, CDR2 FYNNEI, per germline. V was pared by 7 bases and J by 8 bases, with 8 bases of the junction left unmatched. The CDR3 bases are TGTGCCAGCAAACCCGGGACAGGGCCTGGGGAGCTGTTTTTT. Protein sequence: CASKPGTGPGELFF.

The rearrangement uses TRBV7-9 and TRBJ2-3; tentative D call: TRBD2 (6 bases). The CDR3 runs to 14 residues. V was pared by 5 bases and J by 5 bases, with 14 bases between. The germline V gene has CDR1 SEHNR and CDR2 FQNEAQ (reference sequence). The CDR3 loop reads CASSHRMEGDTQYF. CDR3 nucleotide sequence: TGTGCCAGCAGCCACCGGATGGAGGGAGATACGCAGTATTTT.

The rearrangement links TRBV28 to TRBJ2-3; D not certain. This CDR3 is built from 13 residues. Deletions cut 5 bases from V and 3 bases from J, with 9 bases between. Germline CDR1 is MDHEN and CDR2 is SYDVKM. Written as DNA, the CDR3 is TGTGCCAGCAGTCCCCGGGTGACAGATACGCAGTATTTT. Translation gives CASSPRVTDTQYF.

The chain uses TRBV7-3 and TRBJ1-2; weak D call: TRBD1 (5 bases). Germline V lookup: CDR1 SGHTA, CDR2 FQGTGA. The CDR3 is made up of 12 amino acids. V was pared by 2 bases and J by 8 bases, with 9 bases between. The CDR3 DNA follows: TGTGCCAGCAGCTTACAGGGAAGAGGCTACACCTTC. It translates to CASSLQGRGYTF.

This clone was observed a handful of times. The CDR3 DNA follows: TGTGCCAGCAGCCGAAGCGGGGACTGGAACACTGAAGCTTTCTTT. This translates into CASSRSGDWNTEAFF. This rearrangement joins TRBV7-2 to TRBJ1-1; a possible D gene is TRBD1 (5 bases). CDR1 and CDR2 (germline): SGHTA, FQGNSA. Trimming shortened V by 5 bases and J by 1 base, and 14 bases separated the two germline ends. The CDR3 is 15 residues long.

The chain is built from TRBV27 and TRBJ1-4; D may be TRBD1 (5 bases). Per the germline V gene, CDR1 is MNHEY and CDR2 is SMNVEV (reference sequence). The V and J ends lost 2 bases and 5 bases respectively, with 9 bases between them. The CDR3 is made up of 14 amino acids. The CDR3 reads CASSLIAGNEKLFF. CDR3 nucleotide sequence: TGTGCCAGCAGTTTAATCGCAGGGAATGAAAAACTGTTTTTT. The full variable domain, rest sourced from reference TRBV27 and TRBJ1-4, is EAQVTQNPRYLITVTGKKLTVTCSQNMNHEYMSWYRQDPGLGLRQIYYSMNVEVTDKGDVPEGYKVSRKEKRNFPLILESPSPNQTSLYFCASSLIAGNEKLFFGSGTQLSVL.

CDR3 in DNA: TGTGCCAGCAGCTTGAAAGGGGCCAGCTCCTACGAGCAGTACTTC. This translates into CASSLKGASSYEQYF. The chain employs TRBV5-4 and TRBJ2-7, with D perhaps matching TRBD1 (5 bases). With 1 base removed from V and 0 bases from J, the gap between germline ends came to 11 bases. The CDR3 covers 15 residues. Germline V CDR1 and CDR2: SGHNT, YYREEE (reference sequence). The whole variable domain, remainder taken from reference TRBV5-4 and TRBJ2-7, is ETGVTQSPTHLIKTRGQQVTLRCSSQSGHNTVSWYQQALGQGPQFIFQYYREEENGRGNFPPRFSGLQFPNYSSELNVNALELDDSALYLCASSLKGASSYEQYFGPGTRLTVT.

This chain connects TRBV6-5 to TRBJ1-2; possible D gene TRBD1, 6 bases. Looked up from germline, CDR1 is MNHEY and CDR2 is SVGAGI. The CDR3 has 15 residues. V lost 5 bases to trimming and J lost 6 bases, with 19 bases between them. CDR3 sequence reads: CASSLGQRAPHGYTF. CDR3 nucleotides: TGTGCCAGCAGTCTCGGACAGCGCGCACCCCATGGCTACACCTTC.

Of note for this clone: Other DNA sequences in the sample encode the same CDR3. V usage is TRBV19 and J usage is TRBJ2-1; possible D gene TRBD1, 8 bases. Trimming shortened V by 5 bases and J by 7 bases, and 15 bases separated the two germline ends. CDR3 length: 14 residues. Germline-derived CDR1 and CDR2 are LNHDA and SQIVND (reference sequence). The CDR3 sequence is CASSLGQGGNEQFF. The CDR3 DNA follows: TGTGCCAGTAGTCTTGGACAGGGAGGGAATGAGCAGTTCTTC.